Listed below are T cell receptor beta chains from one sample, sequenced in a study of beta chain features in type 1 diabetes. The data were produced by immunoSEQ multiplex PCR, yet TCRdb's version contains in-frame clones alone and is incomplete. The sample has under 550,000 clones; approximately 10% are singletons. The source material was naive CD4+ T cells from blood. The receptors come from a woman aged 18-29 years in good health. CDR3s include the opening cysteine and the closing phenylalanine or tryptophan. The order of the fields is CDR3 protein, CDR3 DNA, clone size, V gene, D gene, J gene. A D gene is named only where the DNA matches it firmly. Size tells how often a clone was seen (once, few, many) or the class of an expanded clone, and some rows leave it out.

CDR3: CASSLGTGRNQPQHF
DNA: TGTGCCAGCAGCTTAGGAACAGGGAGAAATCAGCCCCAGCATTTT
size: few
V: TRBV7-9
D: -
J: TRBJ1-5

CDR3: CASSELQGGKGDTQYF
DNA: TGTGCCAGCAGTGAACTACAGGGGGGCAAAGGAGATACGCAGTATTTT
size: -
V: TRBV25-1
D: TRBD1
J: TRBJ2-3

CDR3: CASSQEAVLAKNIQYF
DNA: TGCGCCAGCAGCCAAGAGGCCGTGCTAGCCAAAAACATTCAATACTTC
size: -
V: TRBV4-3
D: -
J: TRBJ2-4

CDR3: CASSLAQGAGELFF
DNA: TGTGCCAGCAGCTTAGCACAGGGCGCCGGGGAGCTGTTTTTT
size: few
V: TRBV7-9
D: -
J: TRBJ2-2

CDR3: CASSLSGGYNEQFF
DNA: TGTGCCAGCAGCTTAAGCGGGGGGTACAATGAGCAGTTCTTC
size: -
V: TRBV7-7
D: TRBD2
J: TRBJ2-1

CDR3: CASTPQGGGYNSPLHF
DNA: TGTGCCAGCACCCCACAGGGAGGAGGATATAATTCACCCCTCCACTTT
size: -
V: TRBV5-8
D: -
J: TRBJ1-6

CDR3: CASSQGLLEKLFF
DNA: TGTGCCAGCAGCCAAGGGCTGTTGGAAAAACTGTTTTTT
size: -
V: TRBV14
D: -
J: TRBJ1-4

CDR3: CASHGATNEKLFF
DNA: TGTGCCAGTCACGGCGCAACTAATGAAAAACTGTTTTTT
size: few
V: TRBV10-3
D: -
J: TRBJ1-4

CDR3: CASSLEAGGRRGSPLHF
DNA: TGTGCCAGCAGCTTAGAGGCTGGGGGGCGCAGGGGCTCACCCCTCCACTTT
size: few
V: TRBV7-2
D: -
J: TRBJ1-6

CDR3: CASSLRLGPLGGGYTF
DNA: TGTGCCAGCAGCTTAAGATTGGGCCCGTTAGGGGGTGGCTACACCTTC
size: few
V: TRBV7-9
D: -
J: TRBJ1-2

CDR3: CASSQPGTGLSPLHF
DNA: TGTGCCAGCAGTCAGCCCGGGACAGGGTTATCACCCCTCCACTTT
size: few
V: TRBV6-5
D: TRBD1
J: TRBJ1-6

CDR3: CASSSENYGYTF
DNA: TGTGCCAGCAGCTCAGAGAACTATGGCTACACCTTC
size: -
V: TRBV11-2
D: -
J: TRBJ1-2

CDR3: CSVEGGQETQYF
DNA: TGCAGCGTTGAGGGGGGTCAAGAGACCCAGTACTTC
size: few
V: TRBV29-1
D: -
J: TRBJ2-5

CDR3: CASSTYGRYTDTQYF
DNA: TGTGCCAGCAGCACTTACGGGCGATACACAGATACGCAGTATTTT
size: -
V: TRBV7-3
D: -
J: TRBJ2-3

CDR3: CSERTGDEQFF
DNA: TGCAGCGAAAGGACAGGGGATGAGCAGTTCTTC
size: few
V: TRBV29-1
D: TRBD1
J: TRBJ2-1

CDR3: CASSQTGRETQYF
DNA: TGTGCCAGCAGCCAAACAGGGCGAGAGACCCAGTACTTC
size: few
V: TRBV2
D: -
J: TRBJ2-5

CDR3: CASSYSSHTANTQYF
DNA: TGTGCCAGCAGTTACTCATCCCACACGGCAAATACGCAGTATTTT
size: once
V: TRBV6-5
D: -
J: TRBJ2-3

CDR3: CASSRTEQETQYF
DNA: TGTGCCAGCAGTAGGACAGAGCAAGAGACCCAGTACTTC
size: -
V: TRBV6-6
D: -
J: TRBJ2-5

CDR3: CSVGPANTGELFF
DNA: TGCAGCGTTGGTCCGGCGAACACCGGGGAGCTGTTTTTT
size: many
V: TRBV29-1
D: -
J: TRBJ2-2

CDR3: CASSFRLAGVADTQYF
DNA: TGTGCCAGCAGTTTTAGGCTAGCGGGAGTTGCAGATACGCAGTATTTT
size: few
V: TRBV27
D: TRBD2
J: TRBJ2-3

CDR3: CSVLTGTSGFGEQFF
DNA: TGCAGCGTTCTGACCGGGACTAGCGGGTTCGGTGAGCAGTTCTTC
size: -
V: TRBV29-1
D: TRBD2
J: TRBJ2-1

CDR3: CASSRRRLTDTQYF
DNA: TGCGCCAGCAGCCGGCGTAGGTTGACAGATACGCAGTATTTT
size: -
V: TRBV5-1
D: -
J: TRBJ2-3

CDR3: CASRAGQNNEQFF
DNA: TGTGCCAGCAGGGCGGGACAGAACAATGAGCAGTTCTTC
size: few
V: TRBV6-1
D: -
J: TRBJ2-1

CDR3: CSVEDSRTIQGIKETQYF
DNA: TGCAGCGTTGAAGATAGTAGGACGATACAGGGGATTAAAGAGACCCAGTACTTC
size: few
V: TRBV29-1
D: TRBD1
J: TRBJ2-5

CDR3: CASSVGTGMNTGELFF
DNA: TGTGCCAGCAGCGTAGGCACAGGGATGAACACCGGGGAGCTGTTTTTT
size: few
V: TRBV9
D: -
J: TRBJ2-2

CDR3: CAWDPSGEVPYEQYF
DNA: TGTGCCTGGGACCCCTCAGGGGAGGTCCCCTACGAGCAGTACTTC
size: few
V: TRBV30
D: -
J: TRBJ2-7

CDR3: CATDSSINYGYTF
DNA: TGTGCCACTGACAGTTCTATAAACTATGGCTACACCTTC
size: -
V: TRBV7-9
D: -
J: TRBJ1-2

CDR3: CASSQEGEKLFF
DNA: TGCGCCAGCAGCCAAGAGGGTGAAAAACTGTTTTTT
size: few
V: TRBV4-3
D: -
J: TRBJ1-4

CDR3: CASSYSIQYNSPLHF
DNA: TGTGCCAGCAGTTACTCGATTCAATATAATTCACCCCTCCACTTT
size: -
V: TRBV6-5
D: -
J: TRBJ1-6

CDR3: CASSYSGRPSGNTIYF
DNA: TGTGCCAGCAGTTACTCGGGCAGGCCGTCTGGAAACACCATATATTTT
size: few
V: TRBV6-5
D: -
J: TRBJ1-3

CDR3: CASSQGQGGNSPLHF
DNA: TGTGCCAGCTCACAGGGACAGGGAGGTAATTCACCCCTCCACTTT
size: few
V: TRBV18
D: TRBD1
J: TRBJ1-6

CDR3: CASSRDRAYGYTF
DNA: TGTGCCAGCAGCCGGGACAGGGCTTATGGCTACACCTTC
size: few
V: TRBV7-8
D: TRBD1
J: TRBJ1-2

CDR3: CASTGTLEGDTQYF
DNA: TGTGCCAGCACCGGGACCTTAGAGGGAGATACGCAGTATTTT
size: few
V: TRBV6-1
D: -
J: TRBJ2-3

CDR3: CASSQGRYNEQFF
DNA: TGTGCCAGCAGCCAGGGCAGATACAATGAGCAGTTCTTC
size: many
V: TRBV14
D: -
J: TRBJ2-1

CDR3: CASSPGARTGVEAQYF
DNA: TGTGCCAGCAGCCCGGGGGCTCGGACAGGGGTAGAGGCCCAGTACTTC
size: few
V: TRBV7-9
D: TRBD1
J: TRBJ2-5

CDR3: CASSLRTGMDRLFF
DNA: TGTGCCAGCAGTCTTAGGACAGGGATGGATAGACTGTTTTTT
size: few
V: TRBV7-9
D: TRBD1
J: TRBJ1-4

CDR3: CASKAAGPPDTQYF
DNA: TGTGCCAGTAAGGCGGCGGGACCCCCAGATACGCAGTATTTT
size: few
V: TRBV19
D: -
J: TRBJ2-3

CDR3: CASTREGTSTDTQYF
DNA: TGTGCCAGCACACGAGAGGGGACTAGCACAGATACGCAGTATTTT
size: -
V: TRBV2
D: -
J: TRBJ2-3

CDR3: CASSFPQETQYF
DNA: TGTGCCAGCAGCTTCCCTCAAGAGACCCAGTACTTC
size: few
V: TRBV5-6
D: -
J: TRBJ2-5

CDR3: CASSYAGGDSPLHF
DNA: TGTGCCAGCAGTTATGCAGGAGGGGATTCACCCCTCCACTTT
size: few
V: TRBV6-5
D: -
J: TRBJ1-6

CDR3: CASSGTLQETQYF
DNA: TGTGCCAGCAGCGGGACTCTACAAGAGACCCAGTACTTC
size: few
V: TRBV25-1
D: -
J: TRBJ2-5

CDR3: CASSQDTGVLGEQFF
DNA: TGCGCCAGCAGCCAAGACACAGGGGTCCTGGGTGAGCAGTTCTTC
size: few
V: TRBV4-3
D: TRBD1
J: TRBJ2-1

CDR3: CASRPDRGSRTDTQYF
DNA: TGTGCCAGCAGGCCGGACAGGGGCTCTAGGACAGATACGCAGTATTTT
size: few
V: TRBV7-2
D: TRBD1
J: TRBJ2-3

CDR3: CASSPAGTAIYNEQFF
DNA: TGTGCCAGCTCACCCGCCGGGACAGCTATTTACAATGAGCAGTTCTTC
size: few
V: TRBV18
D: TRBD1
J: TRBJ2-1

CDR3: CAISGVASGPYEQYF
DNA: TGTGCCATCAGTGGAGTGGCTAGCGGACCCTACGAGCAGTACTTC
size: -
V: TRBV10-3
D: TRBD2
J: TRBJ2-7

CDR3: CASSPIAGKNNEQFF
DNA: TGTGCCAGCAGTCCCATAGCGGGAAAAAACAATGAGCAGTTCTTC
size: few
V: TRBV6-5
D: TRBD2
J: TRBJ2-1

CDR3: CASSLAHGRMASGRNEQFF
DNA: TGTGCCAGCAGCTTAGCGCATGGTAGGATGGCTAGCGGGAGAAATGAGCAGTTCTTC
size: few
V: TRBV7-2
D: TRBD2
J: TRBJ2-1

CDR3: CASSQSGRGDGYTF
DNA: TGTGCCAGCAGCCAAAGTGGCAGGGGTGACGGCTACACCTTC
size: many
V: TRBV14
D: -
J: TRBJ1-2

CDR3: CATSRDPGLNTEAFF
DNA: TGTGCCACCAGCAGAGATCCAGGGCTGAACACTGAAGCTTTCTTT
size: few
V: TRBV15
D: -
J: TRBJ1-1

CDR3: CASSFYSYTDTQYF
DNA: TGCGCCAGCAGCTTTTACTCATACACAGATACGCAGTATTTT
size: -
V: TRBV5-1
D: -
J: TRBJ2-3

CDR3: CATSPRLAKTQYF
DNA: TGTGCCACCTCGCCCAGACTAGCGAAGACCCAGTACTTC
size: once
V: TRBV28
D: TRBD2
J: TRBJ2-5

CDR3: CATLRAIKMNTEAFF
DNA: TGTGCCACCCTCAGGGCCATAAAGATGAACACTGAAGCTTTCTTT
size: -
V: TRBV15
D: -
J: TRBJ1-1

CDR3: CASSLGVQGTEAFF
DNA: TGTGCCAGCAGCTTAGGGGTCCAGGGCACTGAAGCTTTCTTT
size: few
V: TRBV7-2
D: -
J: TRBJ1-1

CDR3: CASSLRAKGNQPQHF
DNA: TGTGCCAGCAGTTTAAGAGCGAAGGGGAATCAGCCCCAGCATTTT
size: -
V: TRBV28
D: -
J: TRBJ1-5

CDR3: CASSQEGRNTEAFF
DNA: TGCGCCAGCAGCCAAGAAGGGAGAAACACTGAAGCTTTCTTT
size: few
V: TRBV4-3
D: -
J: TRBJ1-1

CDR3: CASSLSSGDNEQFF
DNA: TGTGCTAGCAGCTTATCTAGCGGGGACAATGAGCAGTTCTTC
size: -
V: TRBV7-7
D: TRBD2
J: TRBJ2-1

CDR3: CASSLVASGDTDTQYF
DNA: TGTGCCAGCAGCTTAGTCGCTAGCGGGGACACAGATACGCAGTATTTT
size: -
V: TRBV7-8
D: TRBD2
J: TRBJ2-3

CDR3: CASSIQGATEAFF
DNA: TGTGCCAGCAGCATACAGGGGGCTACTGAAGCTTTCTTT
size: few
V: TRBV7-9
D: TRBD1
J: TRBJ1-1